These 7 T cell receptor beta chains share one sample of origin, sequenced in a study of tacrolimus-resistant gene-edited T cells for transplant recipients. The treatment here: CRISPR-Cas9 RNP knockout of FKBP12 using synthetic sgRNA#2. Cells responding to overlapping CMV pp65 and IE-1 peptide pools within 7 hours were enriched by IFNgamma secretion. Electroporation of Cas9 ribonucleoprotein on day 7 produced the FKBP12 knockout. Enriched CMV-specific T cells were expanded in culture with recombinant human IL-7 and IL-15. Sequencing used immunoSEQ multiplex PCR; TCRdb keeps in-frame clones, though not all of them. Here the sample spans 730 or so clones, 44% being singletons. The source was a CMV-specific product grown in culture, collected from cells with FKBP12 knockout. The receptors come from a human donor in good health, a blood donor.

This chain uses TRBV30 with TRBJ1-5; TRBD1 is a possible D gene (5 bases). This CDR3 is built from 13 residues. Germline V gene data show CDR1 as GTSNPN and CDR2 as SVGIG (reference sequence). V lost 4 bases, J lost 3 bases, and 10 bases lay in between. This chain's CDR3 is CAWNGGFNQPQHF. CDR3 DNA sequence: TGTGCCTGGAATGGGGGGTTCAATCAGCCCCAGCATTTT.

This clone was seen a handful of times. This chain uses TRBV5-4 with TRBJ1-1; D is unresolved. The length of the CDR3 is 15 residues. Germline lookup yields CDR1 SGHNT and CDR2 YYREEE (reference sequence). V lost 0 bases and J lost 3, with 12 bases in between. CDR3 protein: CASSLGTWKDTEAFF. The CDR3 DNA is TGTGCCAGCAGCTTGGGGACTTGGAAGGACACTGAAGCTTTCTTT.

This chain joins TRBV9 and TRBJ2-1, with D perhaps TRBD2 (6 bases). The V gene lost 0 bases and the J gene lost 7 bases, with 14 bases spanning the gap. Germline CDR1 is SGDLS and CDR2 is YYNGEE. CDR3 length: 15 residues. CDR3 residues: CASSVVTAGENEQFF. The CDR3 DNA follows: TGTGCCAGCAGCGTAGTTACAGCGGGCGAAAATGAGCAGTTCTTC.

There are a few counts of this clone. The chain employs TRBV5-5 and TRBJ2-7; TRBD2 matches 12 bases. V trimming: 2 bases; J trimming: 5 bases; junction bases outside the gene matches: 5. The length of the CDR3 is 15 residues. Germline CDR1 reads SGHKS; CDR2 reads YYEKEE (reference sequence). The CDR3 DNA is TGTGCCAGCAGCTTTCGACTAGCGGGAGATCACGAGCAGTACTTC. Protein product: CASSFRLAGDHEQYF.

The V gene is TRBV6-5, the J gene TRBJ2-1, with D perhaps given as TRBD1 or TRBD2 (5 bases each). Germline loops: CDR1 MNHEY, CDR2 SVGAGI. Trimming removed 4 bases at V and 2 bases at J, with 12 bases between. The CDR3 has 15 residues. The CDR3 loop reads CASSLGTLPYNEQFF. DNA for the CDR3: TGTGCCAGCAGTTTAGGGACCCTTCCCTACAATGAGCAGTTCTTC.

This clone was counted between two and nine times. The V call is TRBV4-1, the J call TRBJ2-7, with D hard to call. The CDR3 consists of 15 residues. V lost 4 bases and J 3 bases, leaving 16 bases between the germline ends. Per the germline V gene, CDR1 is MGHRA and CDR2 is YSYEKL. This CDR3 is CASSRLAGWYYEQYF. The DNA for the CDR3 is TGCGCCAGCAGCCGCCTCGCCGGATGGTACTACGAGCAGTACTTC.

The V call is TRBV3-1 (or the pseudogene TRBV3-2), the J call TRBJ1-1, with D possibly being TRBD1 (5 bases). With 4 bases removed from V and 2 bases from J, the gap between germline ends came to 20 bases. Germline-derived CDR1 and CDR2 are LGHDT and YNNKEL (reference sequence). The CDR3 consists of 17 residues. CDR3: CASSPQGESGINTEAFF. DNA for the CDR3: TGTGCCAGCAGCCCCCAAGGGGAATCGGGTATAAACACTGAAGCTTTCTTT.